Shown below are 27 T cell receptor beta chains from a single sample sequenced in a study of shared clonotypes between healthy human individuals. Produced via immunoSEQ multiplex PCR; TCRdb's table is partial and in-frame only. The data hold about 450,000 clones, with roughly 77% observed a single time. The material sequenced was PBMCs. These receptors were taken from a woman in her thirties or forties in good health. Some clones in this sample may be carry-over from other donors' samples.

V usage is TRBV5-1 and J usage is TRBJ2-3; the D is unclear. Trimming cost V 0 bases and J 2 bases, with 7 bases left between them. From germline, CDR1 is SGHRS and CDR2 YFSETQ. This CDR3 comprises 14 residues. For the CDR3, the DNA is TGCGCCAGCAGCTTGGACCCATCCACAGATACGCAGTATTTT. This codes for CASSLDPSTDTQYF.

This chain connects TRBV30 to TRBJ2-2; 7 nucleotides line up with TRBD2. Looked up from germline, CDR1 is GTSNPN and CDR2 is SVGIG (reference sequence). V lost 1 base and J lost 7; bases outside the gene matches: 6. This CDR3 is 14 amino acids long. CDR3 sequence reads: CAWSGGIAGGELFF. CDR3 nucleotides: TGTGCCTGGAGTGGAGGGATAGCGGGCGGGGAGCTGTTTTTT.

The genes are TRBV7-9 and TRBJ2-2; 10 nucleotides align to TRBD2. V lost 7 bases and J lost 1; bases outside the gene matches: 6. The CDR3 runs 16 residues. The germline CDR1 and CDR2 sequences are SEHNR and FQNEAQ (reference sequence). The CDR3 spells CASKPGLAENTGELFF. The DNA for the CDR3 is TGTGCCAGCAAACCAGGACTAGCGGAGAACACCGGGGAGCTGTTTTTT.

The chain joins TRBV7-8 to TRBJ1-1; D is possibly TRBD1 (5 bases). Germline CDR1 reads SGHVS; CDR2 reads FQNEAQ. The CDR3 contains 15 residues. V shed 0 bases and J shed 1 base, with 9 bases lying between them. CDR3 DNA sequence: TGTGCCAGCAGCTTAGCCGGGACTGCGAACACTGAAGCTTTCTTT. It codes for CASSLAGTANTEAFF.

The chain recombines TRBV29-1 with TRBJ1-2, with D tentatively TRBD1 (6 bases). V lost 6 bases, J lost 8 bases, and 22 bases lay in between. CDR3 length: 14 amino acids. Per the germline V gene, CDR1 is SQVTM and CDR2 is ANQGSEA. The CDR3 sequence: CSVGGTITGGGYTF. As DNA, the CDR3 is TGCAGCGTCGGAGGGACAATAACCGGAGGAGGCTACACCTTC.

The chain couples TRBV28 to TRBJ1-4; D ambiguous. V lost 5 bases, J lost 5 bases, and 3 bases lay in between. The CDR3 is made up of 11 amino acids. In germline, CDR1 is MDHEN, CDR2 SYDVKM. The CDR3: CASSENEKLFF. Written as DNA, the CDR3 is TGTGCCAGCAGTGAGAATGAAAAACTGTTTTTT.

The chain couples TRBV5-4 to TRBJ2-3; TRBD2 matches 8 bases. V dropped 4 bases and J dropped 0; count of bases not matched to a gene: 10. Germline loops: CDR1 SGHNT, CDR2 YYREEE (reference sequence). This CDR3 is 17 amino acids long. CDR3 sequence reads: CASSPGGSGTSTDTQYF. CDR3 coding DNA: TGTGCCAGCAGCCCCGGGGGTAGCGGGACTAGCACAGATACGCAGTATTTT.

The CDR3 DNA follows: TGTGCCAGTAGCTTGGACAACTCTGGAAACACCATATATTTT. It specifies CASSLDNSGNTIYF. The genes are TRBV19 and TRBJ1-3; possible D gene TRBD1, 5 bases. The germline V gene has CDR1 LNHDA and CDR2 SQIVND (reference sequence). The CDR3 is made up of 14 amino acids. V lost 6 bases and J lost 0, with 9 bases in between.

The chain employs TRBV28 and TRBJ1-1, with D perhaps matching TRBD1 (6 bases). The V end was cut by 5 bases, the J end by 4 bases, with 17 bases between. The CDR3 is made up of 15 amino acids. CDR1 is MDHEN, CDR2 SYDVKM, per germline. The CDR3 reads CASSKHVQGITEAFF. The CDR3 coding sequence is TGTGCCAGCAGTAAACACGTACAGGGTATCACTGAAGCTTTCTTT.

The gene calls are TRBV5-6 and TRBJ2-3; unclear D gene. Per the germline V gene, CDR1 is SGHDT and CDR2 is YYEEEE. This CDR3 comprises 15 residues. V lost 1 base, J lost 0 bases, and 9 bases lay in between. CDR3 sequence: CASSLIGVSTDTQYF. DNA for the CDR3: TGTGCCAGCAGCTTGATAGGAGTTAGCACAGATACGCAGTATTTT.

This chain connects TRBV5-4 to TRBJ2-7, with a weak D call TRBD1 (6 bases). V lost 1 base and J lost 7, with 12 bases in between. The CDR3 spans 13 residues. The germline CDR1 and CDR2 sequences are SGHNT and YYREEE (reference sequence). Written as DNA, the CDR3 is TGTGCCAGCAGCTTGACCAGGGGAGAAGAGCAGTACTTC. As protein: CASSLTRGEEQYF.

This clone was observed a few times. V and J are TRBV25-1 and TRBJ1-2, with 7 bases matching TRBD1. Germline V gives CDR1 MGHDK, CDR2 SYGVNS. This CDR3 has 14 residues. V dropped 2 bases and J dropped 5; count of bases not matched to a gene: 5. CDR3 nucleotide sequence: TGTGCCAGCAGTGAAGTAGGGGGCGCTTATGGCTACACCTTC. This encodes CASSEVGGAYGYTF.

This clone was counted between two and nine times. This chain connects TRBV30 to TRBJ2-2; no clear D gene. CDR1 and CDR2 (germline): GTSNPN, SVGIG (reference sequence). CDR3 size: 13 residues. V lost 3 bases to trimming and J lost 5 bases, with 10 bases between them. The CDR3 coding sequence is TGTGCCTGGAGGGCCCGAGGAACCGGGGAGCTGTTTTTT. Its protein product is CAWRARGTGELFF.

This chain links TRBV27 with TRBJ2-3; possible D gene TRBD2, 5 bases. V lost 9 bases, J lost 3 bases, and 28 bases lay in between. Germline CDR1 MNHEY, CDR2 SMNVEV (reference sequence). This CDR3 contains 18 residues. The CDR3 DNA sequence: TGTGCCAGACCCTGTCCCGTGAGCGGTGCATTTGGTACAGATACGCAGTATTTT. This encodes CARPCPVSGAFGTDTQYF.

The chain carries TRBV5-1 and TRBJ2-7; D may be TRBD1 or TRBD2 (5 bases each). Deletions cut 4 bases from V and 4 bases from J, with 15 bases between. This CDR3 contains 14 residues. Looked up from germline, CDR1 is SGHRS and CDR2 is YFSETQ. The CDR3 spells CASSPGPRSYEQYF. In nucleotides, the CDR3 is TGCGCCAGCAGCCCGGGACCTAGAAGTTACGAGCAGTACTTC. Looking up the rest from reference TRBV5-1 and TRBJ2-7 gives the full variable domain: KAGVTQTPRYLIKTRGQQVTLSCSPISGHRSVSWYQQTPGQGLQFLFEYFSETQRNKGNFPGRFSGRQFSNSRSEMNVSTLELGDSALYLCASSPGPRSYEQYFGPGTRLTVT.

The V gene is TRBV18, the J gene TRBJ2-5; the D call may be TRBD1 or TRBD2 (6 bases each). The CDR3 has 15 residues. CDR1 KGHSH and CDR2 LQKENI come from the germline V gene. V was shortened by 3 bases and J by 5 bases, with 16 bases between the two germline ends. The CDR3 DNA follows: TGTGCCAGCTCACCCCGCCGGGAAGGGGGGGAGACCCAGTACTTC. This translates into CASSPRREGGETQYF. Full variable domain (missing parts from reference TRBV18 and TRBJ2-5): NAGVMQNPRHLVRRRGQEARLRCSPMKGHSHVYWYRQLPEEGLKFMVYLQKENIIDESGMPKERFSAEFPKEGPSILRIQQVVRGDSAAYFCASSPRREGGETQYFGPGTRLLVL.

CDR3: CASSQEWQREWDEQFF. DNA for the CDR3: TGTGCCAGCAGCCAAGAATGGCAGCGGGAGTGGGATGAGCAGTTCTTC. The chain couples TRBV4-2 to TRBJ2-1; 8 nucleotides match TRBD2. Germline V CDR1 and CDR2: LGHNA, YNFKEQ. The CDR3 contains 16 residues. Losses at the gene ends were 0 bases for V and 8 bases for J; bases not matched to a gene: 9.

J is TRBJ2-7 and V is TRBV15; 8 bases line up with TRBD1. Germline V CDR1 and CDR2: LNHNV, YYDKDF (reference sequence). The length of the CDR3 is 15 residues. V lost 0 bases, J lost 3 bases, and 4 bases stayed unmatched. The CDR3 loop is CATSREPGQDYEQYF. The CDR3 nucleotides are TGTGCCACCAGCAGAGAACCGGGACAGGACTACGAGCAGTACTTC.

This sequence joins TRBV30 and TRBJ2-6; TRBD2 might be the D (5 bases). Germline loops: CDR1 GTSNPN, CDR2 SVGIG (reference sequence). V was trimmed by 7 bases and J by 4 bases, leaving 11 bases between them. The CDR3 is made up of 13 amino acids. As DNA, the CDR3 is TGTGCCTCTGAGGGTGGAGGGGCCAACGTCCTGACTTTC. Its protein product is CASEGGGANVLTF. The variable domain in full, completed from reference TRBV30 and TRBJ2-6, reads SQTIHQWPATLVQPVGSPLSLECTVEGTSNPNLYWYRQAAGRGLQLLFYSVGIGQISSEVPQNLSASRPQDRQFILSSKKLLLSDSGFYLCASEGGGANVLTFGAGSRLTVL.

This clone was recorded a few times. The rearrangement joins TRBV15 to TRBJ1-5, with a tentative D call TRBD1 (6 bases). This CDR3 region has 15 residues. CDR1 is LNHNV and CDR2 is YYDKDF in the germline V gene (reference sequence). V was cut by 0 bases and J by 5 bases, with 11 bases left in between. CDR3 coding DNA: TGTGCCACCAGCAGAGATACAGGGACCCATCAGCCCCAGCATTTT. It specifies CATSRDTGTHQPQHF.

This clone was found many times. V gene TRBV6-6 combines with J gene TRBJ2-3; D may be TRBD1 (6 bases). This CDR3 comprises 14 residues. The V gene lost 6 bases and the J gene lost 6 bases, with 16 bases spanning the gap. Germline V gene sequence: CDR1 MNHNY, CDR2 SVGAGI (reference sequence). The CDR3, as DNA: TGTGCCAGCAGAAATTCAGGGGAATGGGATACGCAGTATTTT. It specifies CASRNSGEWDTQYF.

V usage is TRBV29-1 and J usage is TRBJ1-3, with a tentative D call TRBD1 (5 bases). The CDR3 consists of 12 residues. V shed 5 bases and J shed 4 bases, with 9 bases lying between them. Germline V lookup: CDR1 SQVTM, CDR2 ANQGSEA. CDR3 sequence reads: CSVQGRGNTIYF. The CDR3 coding sequence is TGCAGCGTTCAGGGCAGGGGAAACACCATATATTTT.

This clone came up a few times. V gene TRBV19 combines with J gene TRBJ1-5; D is unclear. V was clipped by 8 bases and J by 9 bases, with 14 bases between them. The CDR3 covers 12 residues. Germline assignment: CDR1 LNHDA and CDR2 SQIVND (reference sequence). The CDR3 spells CASYSSGGPQHF. CDR3 nucleotide sequence: TGTGCCAGTTACAGCTCCGGAGGGCCCCAGCATTTT.

V and J are TRBV5-6 and TRBJ1-5; no reliable D call. The CDR3 is made up of 15 amino acids. V dropped 3 bases and J dropped 2 bases, with 12 bases sitting between them. CDR1 SGHDT and CDR2 YYEEEE come from the germline V gene. This CDR3 is CASSSVHSGNQPQHF. The CDR3, as DNA: TGTGCCAGCAGCTCAGTTCATAGTGGCAATCAGCCCCAGCATTTT.

The rearrangement links TRBV11-2 to TRBJ1-1; 7 nucleotides line up with TRBD1. CDR1 and CDR2 from the germline V gene are SGHAT and FQNNGV. This CDR3 has 16 residues. Losses at the gene ends were 1 base for V and 4 bases for J; bases not matched to a gene: 9. Here the CDR3 reads CASSLGSGGFSTEAFF. In DNA form, the CDR3 reads TGTGCCAGCAGCTTAGGGTCAGGGGGGTTTAGCACTGAAGCTTTCTTT.

The genes are TRBV5-1 and TRBJ1-3; possible D gene TRBD1, 5 bases. The CDR3 is made up of 15 amino acids. Germline CDR1 SGHRS, CDR2 YFSETQ. With 3 bases removed from V and 0 bases from J, the gap between germline ends came to 10 bases. The chain's CDR3 is CASSSDMTSGNTIYF. CDR3 bases: TGCGCCAGCAGCTCGGACATGACCTCTGGAAACACCATATATTTT.

This chain joins TRBV6-5 and TRBJ2-3; 7 bases are shared with TRBD2. This CDR3 has 15 amino acids. CDR1 MNHEY and CDR2 SVGAGI come from the germline V gene. V was pared by 6 bases and J by 2 bases, with 8 bases of the junction left unmatched. The DNA for the CDR3 is TGTGCCAGCAGAACCCGCGGGACTAACACAGATACGCAGTATTTT. Its protein product is CASRTRGTNTDTQYF.